The source of this TCR beta chain is a study of T-cell memory formation after mild COVID-19. In the study overall: Most TCR clusters belonged to a single donor. Study outcomes and limitations: Pre-infection memory contained some responding clones, which suggested that cross-reactive memory had joined. Clones that contracted from day 15 to 85 had balanced CD4/CD8; later expanders were CD4+ biased.

Libraries for TCRalpha and TCRbeta carried sample barcodes and unique molecular identifiers via 5'RACE. MiXCR was run by TCRdb on the 5' RACE reads, yielding one entry per CDR3 protein. The data show fewer than 450,000 distinct CDR3 sequences, with roughly 24% seen just once and roughly 8.9% held by the top ten. Trimming pared 6 bases from V and 6 bases from J, leaving 15 bases between. The CDR3 contains 13 residues. The germline CDR1 and CDR2 sequences are SEHNR and FQNEAQ (reference sequence). This clonotype was observed a handful of times. The antigen remains undetermined. The source material was PBMCs or a T cell subset sorted from them (not recorded which). The V call is TRBV7-9, the J call TRBJ2-7, with D unclear. The receptor comes from an adult woman who had mild COVID-19 (a few samples of this study predate the infection). Cell type and time point are not known. CDR3 residues: CASSPSSNPEQYF. CDR3 nucleotide sequence: TGTGCCAGCAGTCCCTCGAGCAATCCCGAGCAGTACTTC.